What follows are 31 T cell receptor beta chains derived from one specimen sequenced in a study of cytomegalovirus exposure and HLA in healthy donors. Researchers ran the PCR with 60 Vbeta and 13 Jbeta primers. Method: immunoSEQ multiplex PCR; TCRdb's copy keeps in-frame clones and lacks some. The repertoire holds around 100,000 clones, with around 84% as singletons. The source material was PBMCs. Receptor source: a man aged 18 to 29 in good health and CMV-seronegative.

This clone was observed once. The rearrangement links TRBV30 to TRBJ2-7; D not resolved. The germline gives CDR1 GTSNPN, CDR2 SVGIG (reference sequence). CDR3 length equals 12 residues. Between the trimmed V and J ends, which lost 3 bases and 5 bases, there was a span of 11 bases. The chain's CDR3 is CAWRNTQDEQYF. The CDR3, as DNA: TGTGCCTGGAGGAATACCCAGGACGAGCAGTACTTC.

J is TRBJ1-1 and V is TRBV29-1; D remains unclear. The CDR3 consists of 13 residues. Trimming cost V 6 bases and J 2 bases, with 13 bases left between them. Germline lookup yields CDR1 SQVTM and CDR2 ANQGSEA. The CDR3 DNA is TGCAGCGTCGTCTTCCGGTTAAACACTGAAGCTTTCTTT. This gives the protein CSVVFRLNTEAFF.

This rearrangement joins TRBV19 to TRBJ1-1; 7 bases are a match to TRBD1. Germline CDR1 and CDR2: LNHDA and SQIVND (reference sequence). This CDR3 spans 15 amino acids. V shed 8 bases, J shed 1 base, and the junction held 10 bases outside the gene matches. In DNA, the CDR3 is TGTGCCAGTCGTCGACAGGGCGTATCGAACACTGAAGCTTTCTTT. Translated: CASRRQGVSNTEAFF.

The chain employs TRBV19 and TRBJ1-3, with 8 bases that match TRBD1. The CDR3 runs 14 residues. Trimming at V came to 5 bases and at J to 8 bases, leaving 8 bases not matched to a gene. From germline, CDR1 is LNHDA and CDR2 SQIVND (reference sequence). The chain's CDR3 is CASSLRQGYDTIYF. The CDR3 region has the DNA TGTGCCAGTAGTCTCAGACAGGGGTACGACACCATATATTTT.

In DNA, the CDR3 is TGTGCCAGCAGGAGGACAGGACTCTACGAGCAGTACTTC. This gives the protein CASRRTGLYEQYF. This chain links TRBV2 with TRBJ2-7; 7 nucleotides agree with TRBD1. V shed 6 bases and J 3 bases; nucleotides not matched to a gene: 5. CDR3 length equals 13 residues. Germline CDR1 reads SNHLY; CDR2 reads FYNNEI.

V usage is TRBV7-2 and J usage is TRBJ2-5; D perhaps matches TRBD2 (5 bases). The CDR3 has 14 amino acids. In germline, CDR1 is SGHTA, CDR2 FQGNSA. Trimming took off 5 bases at V and 4 bases at J, with 14 bases between the two ends. CDR3 bases: TGTGCCAGCAGCCCAGTGCGGGTTGGAGAGACCCAGTACTTC. This sequence encodes CASSPVRVGETQYF.

J is TRBJ2-7 and V is TRBV6-5; 9 nucleotides align to TRBD2. The V gene's germline CDR1 is MNHEY and CDR2 SVGAGI. The CDR3 consists of 15 residues. V lost 5 bases and J lost 3; bases outside the gene matches: 8. The DNA of the CDR3 is TGTGCCAGCAGTCCTTCCGGGACTAGCTTCTACGAGCAGTACTTC. It is translated as CASSPSGTSFYEQYF.

The chain couples TRBV5-4 to TRBJ1-2; 7 positions match TRBD1. Germline-derived CDR1 and CDR2 are SGHNT and YYREEE (reference sequence). This CDR3 region has 14 residues. With 1 base clipped from V and 7 bases from J, the junction kept 7 bases outside the gene matches. DNA for the CDR3: TGTGCCAGCAGCTTGACAGGGGAATCTCCTGGCTACACCTTC. Its translation: CASSLTGESPGYTF.

This rearrangement joins TRBV4-1 to TRBJ1-5, with D possibly being TRBD1 (6 bases). This CDR3 is built from 15 residues. The germline CDR1 and CDR2 sequences are MGHRA and YSYEKL. V was pared by 0 bases and J by 7 bases, with 13 bases between. The chain's CDR3 is CASSQDSRGFQPQHF. DNA for the CDR3: TGCGCCAGCAGCCAAGATAGCAGGGGTTTCCAGCCCCAGCATTTT.

J is TRBJ2-7 and V is TRBV29-1, with D possibly being TRBD1 (6 bases). V was pared by 8 bases and J by 1 base, with 12 bases between. The CDR3 loop spans 12 amino acids. Germline V gives CDR1 SQVTM, CDR2 ANQGSEA. CDR3 nucleotides: TGCAGCTGCCTGACAGGTTCCTACGAGCAGTACTTC. This encodes CSCLTGSYEQYF.

The V gene is TRBV6-1, the J gene TRBJ1-2; 8 nucleotides align to TRBD1. This CDR3 is built from 14 residues. The germline CDR1 and CDR2 sequences are MNHNS and SASEGT. Trimming cost V 6 bases and J 4 bases; bases outside gene matches: 7. CDR3 sequence: CASSPGQDVYGYTF. The CDR3 nucleotides read TGTGCCAGCAGCCCGGGACAGGACGTCTATGGCTACACCTTC.

The chain couples TRBV29-1 to TRBJ2-7; TRBD1 is a possible D gene (7 bases). Trimming left V 7 bases short and J 6 bases short, with 13 bases between. CDR1 and CDR2 from the germline V gene are SQVTM and ANQGSEA. This CDR3 has 11 amino acids. CDR3 nucleotide sequence: TGCAGCGGCTTTCAGGGGGGCGAGCAGTACTTC. Protein: CSGFQGGEQYF.

The chain has TRBV7-8 and TRBJ1-4, with 7 bases matching TRBD1. This CDR3 contains 15 residues. Trimming at V came to 5 bases and at J to 8 bases, leaving 11 bases not matched to a gene. From germline, CDR1 is SGHVS and CDR2 FQNEAQ. In DNA, the CDR3 is TGTGCCAGCAGCCCCCGGACAGGTCAGAGGGAAAAACTGTTTTTT. It yields the protein CASSPRTGQREKLFF.

The chain uses TRBV6-5 and TRBJ2-5; 7 bases match TRBD1. The ends lost 2 bases at V and 5 bases at J; junction bases unmatched: 5. The CDR3 runs to 14 residues. The germline gives CDR1 MNHEY, CDR2 SVGAGI. The CDR3 loop reads CASSYEGAPETQYF. In nucleotides, the CDR3 is TGTGCCAGCAGTTACGAGGGGGCCCCGGAGACCCAGTACTTC.

The chain couples TRBV7-9 to TRBJ1-5; no reliable D call. V was pared by 6 bases and J by 6 bases, with 9 bases between. The CDR3 length is 12 residues. Per the germline V gene, CDR1 is SEHNR and CDR2 is FQNEAQ (reference sequence). CDR3 sequence: CASSFEGQPQHF. Written as DNA, the CDR3 is TGTGCCAGCAGTTTTGAGGGTCAGCCCCAGCATTTT.

This clone has more than one count but fewer than ten. The chain carries TRBV27 and TRBJ2-7; 14 bases line up with TRBD2. Germline CDR1 and CDR2: MNHEY and SMNVEV (reference sequence). The CDR3 is made up of 15 amino acids. The J segment lost 7 bases and the V segment lost 6 bases, leaving 8 bases of the junction unmatched. The CDR3 reads CASSPTSGRASEQYF. The CDR3 coding sequence is TGTGCCAGCAGCCCGACTAGCGGGAGGGCATCAGAGCAGTACTTC.

This clone appeared a few times. The V and J genes are TRBV5-1 and TRBJ1-1; 7 positions match TRBD1. V lost 4 bases to trimming and J lost 7 bases; unmatched junction nucleotides: 10. CDR3 length: 14 amino acids. Germline-derived CDR1 and CDR2 are SGHRS and YFSETQ. For the CDR3, the DNA is TGCGCCAGCAGCCTGAGGGACAGCGCCAGTGAAGCTTTCTTT. Encoded protein: CASSLRDSASEAFF.

The chain combines TRBV6-6 with TRBJ2-2, with D maybe TRBD1 (5 bases). CDR3 length: 16 amino acids. V lost 0 bases and J lost 1, with 9 bases in between. Looked up from germline, CDR1 is MNHNY and CDR2 is SVGAGI (reference sequence). CDR3 region: CASSYSGAGNTGELFF. Written as DNA, the CDR3 is TGTGCCAGCAGTTACTCTGGGGCAGGGAACACCGGGGAGCTGTTTTTT.

The genes are TRBV6-1 and TRBJ2-3; 11 bases line up with TRBD2. Germline V gives CDR1 MNHNS, CDR2 SASEGT. J lost 5 bases, V lost 6 bases, and 4 bases had no gene match. This CDR3 spans 14 amino acids. The CDR3 spells CASRAGTSGDTQYF. The CDR3 DNA reads TGTGCCAGCAGAGCCGGGACTAGCGGAGATACGCAGTATTTT.

The gene calls are TRBV5-1 and TRBJ1-3; D call uncertain. The CDR3 runs 16 residues. CDR1 is SGHRS, CDR2 YFSETQ, per germline. The V end lost 0 bases, the J end lost 3 bases, and 13 bases lay between the germline ends. The CDR3 DNA reads as TGCGCCAGCAGCTTGGACGGATCCGGGTATGGAAACACCATATATTTT. Its protein product is CASSLDGSGYGNTIYF.

In nucleotides, the CDR3 is TGTGCCAGCAGTGAAGCCCAGGTGAACACTGAAGCTTTCTTT. The encoded protein is CASSEAQVNTEAFF. The V gene is TRBV6-1, the J gene TRBJ1-1; no definite D call. Germline lookup yields CDR1 MNHNS and CDR2 SASEGT. Trimming took off 0 bases at V and 0 bases at J, with 5 bases between the two ends. The CDR3 loop spans 14 amino acids.

Turning to this clone: Since the CDR3 does not end with the conserved phenylalanine or tryptophan, this likely comes from a read error. The chain recombines TRBV30 with TRBJ1-2, with 7 bases aligning to TRBD1. Germline trimming cut 2 bases from V and 2 bases from J; bases unmatched to any gene: 2. The CDR3 sequence is 13 residues long. Germline lookup yields CDR1 GTSNPN and CDR2 SVGIG (reference sequence). The CDR3 spells CAWSQGVNYGYTV. DNA for the CDR3: TGTGCCTGGAGTCAGGGGGTGAACTATGGCTACACCGTC.

Comments on this clone: In the same sample, other DNA sequences code for this CDR3. The V gene is TRBV29-1, the J gene TRBJ2-7, with D possibly being TRBD2 (5 bases). The CDR3 length is 14 residues. Germline CDR1 and CDR2: SQVTM and ANQGSEA. V dropped 7 bases and J dropped 0 bases, with 16 bases sitting between them. CDR3 bases: TGCAGCGCTCGGGATGGCGCCCACTCCTACGAGCAGTACTTC. This gives the protein CSARDGAHSYEQYF.

The V and J genes are TRBV9 and TRBJ1-3; no reliable D call. Germline CDR1 and CDR2: SGDLS and YYNGEE. V lost 0 bases and J 0 bases, leaving 4 bases between the germline ends. The CDR3 extends over 14 amino acids. The CDR3 nucleotides read TGTGCCAGCAGCGTAGACAGCTCTGGAAACACCATATATTTT. Protein: CASSVDSSGNTIYF.

The chain joins TRBV7-3 to TRBJ1-1, with D possibly matching TRBD1 (5 bases). V was trimmed by 3 bases and J by 7 bases, leaving 12 bases between them. This CDR3 is built from 13 residues. The germline V gene encodes CDR1 SGHTA and CDR2 FQGTGA. The CDR3 reads CASSLTDFGEAFF. Here the CDR3 DNA reads TGTGCCAGCAGCTTGACAGATTTTGGTGAAGCTTTCTTT.

The CDR3 here is CASTLDTSTYNEQFF. CDR3 coding DNA: TGTGCCAGCACTTTGGACACCTCAACCTACAATGAGCAGTTCTTC. The genes are TRBV6-1 and TRBJ2-1, with a weak D call TRBD1 (5 bases). Germline V gene lookup returns CDR1 MNHNS and CDR2 SASEGT. The V gene lost 7 bases and the J gene lost 2 bases, with 15 bases spanning the gap. The CDR3 runs to 15 residues.

The CDR3 DNA reads as TGTGCCAGCAGATTACAGGGTTGGGGTACAGATACGCAGTATTTT. This encodes CASRLQGWGTDTQYF. The chain recombines TRBV28 with TRBJ2-3; D is perhaps TRBD1 (6 bases). V was pared by 6 bases and J by 3 bases, with 16 bases between. The CDR3 is 15 amino acids. Germline CDR1 is MDHEN and CDR2 is SYDVKM.

The chain is built from TRBV6-1 and TRBJ2-1, with 8 bases identical to TRBD2. Per germline, CDR1 MNHNS and CDR2 SASEGT. The CDR3 runs 15 residues. The ends lost 7 bases at V and 7 bases at J; junction bases unmatched: 12. The CDR3 is CASMISGGRANEQFF. DNA of the CDR3: TGTGCCAGCATGATAAGCGGGGGAAGGGCTAATGAGCAGTTCTTC.

This clone was detected only once. The V call is TRBV28, the J call TRBJ2-3; D is ambiguous. The CDR3 spans 12 residues. The V gene's germline CDR1 is MDHEN and CDR2 SYDVKM. Deletions cut 4 bases from V and 4 bases from J, with 6 bases between. CDR3 loop: CASSSHPDTQYF. As DNA, the CDR3 is TGTGCCAGCAGTTCCCATCCAGATACGCAGTATTTT.

This clone was seen only a few times. J is TRBJ1-1 and V is TRBV27; D unresolved. V was trimmed by 5 bases and J by 0 bases, leaving 7 bases between them. This CDR3 has 13 residues. Germline lookup yields CDR1 MNHEY and CDR2 SMNVEV (reference sequence). CDR3 in amino acids: CASSPTVNTEAFF. CDR3 in DNA: TGTGCCAGCAGTCCAACGGTGAACACTGAAGCTTTCTTT.

The table lists this clone with a count of one. The V call is TRBV4-2, the J call TRBJ2-1; TRBD2 matches 16 bases. In germline, CDR1 is LGHNA, CDR2 YNFKEQ. This CDR3 is built from 16 residues. V lost 5 bases and J lost 6; bases outside the gene matches: 4. The CDR3 loop reads CASSEGTSGRGNEQFF. The DNA for the CDR3 is TGTGCCAGCAGCGAAGGGACTAGCGGGAGGGGCAATGAGCAGTTCTTC.